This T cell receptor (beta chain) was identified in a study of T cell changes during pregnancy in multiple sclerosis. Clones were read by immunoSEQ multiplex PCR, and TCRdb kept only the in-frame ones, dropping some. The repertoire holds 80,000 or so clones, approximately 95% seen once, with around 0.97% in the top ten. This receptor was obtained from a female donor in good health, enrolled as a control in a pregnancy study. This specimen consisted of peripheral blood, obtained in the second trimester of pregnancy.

The CDR3 is CASRQNRGPNEKLFF. CDR3 bases: TGTGCCAGTAGGCAAAACAGGGGGCCTAATGAAAAACTGTTTTTT. The chain has TRBV19 and TRBJ1-4; 9 positions agree with TRBD1. Trimming took 6 bases from V and 3 from J; bases not matched to a gene: 5. Germline assignment: CDR1 LNHDA and CDR2 SQIVND (reference sequence). This CDR3 is 15 amino acids long. Variable domain in full (rest from reference TRBV19 and TRBJ1-4): DGGITQSPKYLFRKEGQNVTLSCEQNLNHDAMYWYRQDPGQGLRLIYYSQIVNDFQKGDIAEGYSVSREKKESFPLTVTSAQKNPTAFYLCASRQNRGPNEKLFFGSGTQLSVL.